These T cell receptor beta chains were read from a single sample in a study of read filtering for tumor transcriptome and immune sequencing. Via MiXCR, TCRdb re-called the reads, giving one row per CDR3 protein. This table holds 120,000 or so distinct CDR3 sequences, 10% to 15% found once. The material sequenced was a population of CD138-negative cells sorted from bone marrow. These receptors originate from a donor at least 40 years old with multiple myeloma. CDR3s include the opening cysteine and the closing phenylalanine or tryptophan. Each record gives: J gene, V gene, clone size, D gene, CDR3 protein, CDR3 DNA. The D gene is left open where the match is weak. Not all rows give a size; the values are once, few, many and, for expanded clones, a class.

TRBJ2-1 TRBV7-9 many . CASSPYNEQFF TGTGCCAGCAGCCCGTACAATGAGCAGTTCTTC
TRBJ1-2 TRBV10-1 many . CASSEPGRDSRF TGCGCCAGCAGTGAGCCAGGACGGGACTCACGTTTC
TRBJ1-1 TRBV7-9 many . CASSRQWGTEAFF TGTGCCAGCAGTCGTCAATGGGGCACTGAAGCTTTCTTT
TRBJ2-1 TRBV11-2 many . CASSSQIQGEQFF TGTGCCAGCAGCTCACAAATACAGGGCGAGCAGTTCTTC
TRBJ2-3 TRBV7-9 many TRBD2 CASSVGLAGGLEDTQYF TGTGCCAGCAGCGTTGGACTAGCGGGAGGGCTGGAAGATACGCAGTATTTT
TRBJ1-6 TRBV15 many . CATSIPGRGSPLHF TGTGCCACCAGCATTCCGGGGCGCGGTTCACCCCTCCACTTT
TRBJ2-1 TRBV20-1 few TRBD2 CSAKGTSGRAYNEQFF TGCAGTGCAAAAGGGACTAGCGGGAGGGCTTACAATGAGCAGTTCTTC
TRBJ1-2 TRBV7-9 many TRBD1 CASSFGTGSTYGYTF TGTGCCAGCAGCTTCGGGACAGGGAGTACCTATGGCTACACCTTC
TRBJ2-1 TRBV5-1 many TRBD2 CASTPRTSGGLDEQFF TGCGCCAGCACCCCTAGGACTAGCGGGGGTCTCGATGAGCAGTTCTTC
TRBJ2-7 TRBV7-6 many . CASSSSGTGNREQYF TGTGCCAGCAGCTCTTCCGGGACTGGAAACAGGGAGCAGTACTTC
TRBJ1-2 TRBV2 many . CASSLFPGANYGYTF TGTGCCAGCAGTTTATTCCCGGGAGCTAACTATGGCTACACCTTC
TRBJ2-1 TRBV6-5 . . CASSYSLGSNEQFF TGTGCCAGCAGTTACTCACTCGGATCCAATGAGCAGTTCTTC
TRBJ2-1 TRBV10-3 many . CAIALGKGNEQFF TGTGCCATAGCGCTCGGCAAGGGCAATGAGCAGTTCTTC
TRBJ2-3 TRBV29-1 many . CSVATDTQYF TGCAGCGTTGCCACAGATACGCAGTATTTT
TRBJ2-3 TRBV4-1 many . CASSQPGADTQYF TGCGCCAGCAGCCAACCAGGGGCAGATACGCAGTATTTT
TRBJ2-1 TRBV19 many . CASSIGANNEQFF TGTGCCAGCAGCATCGGAGCAAACAATGAGCAGTTCTTC
TRBJ2-5 TRBV7-2 many TRBD2 CASSWSGGGETQYF TGTGCCAGCAGCTGGAGCGGGGGAGGGGAGACCCAGTACTTC
TRBJ2-5 TRBV6-2/TRBV6-3 many TRBD2 CASSLGLAGIQETQYF TGTGCCAGCAGCCTTGGACTAGCGGGGATCCAAGAGACCCAGTACTTC
TRBJ2-1 TRBV7-3 many . CASSLSAGTNEQFF TGTGCCAGCAGCTTAAGTGCAGGGACCAATGAGCAGTTCTTC
TRBJ2-1 TRBV5-1 . TRBD2 CASSLVAGGMGEQFF TGCGCCAGCAGCTTGGTGGCGGGAGGAATGGGGGAGCAGTTCTTC
TRBJ2-5 TRBV10-1 few . CASSRAFGETQYF TGCGCCAGCAGCCGGGCCTTCGGGGAGACCCAGTACTTC
TRBJ2-7 TRBV11-2 few . CASSLDSGVEQYF TGTGCCAGCAGCTTAGATAGTGGCGTCGAGCAGTACTTC
TRBJ1-4 TRBV29-1 many . CSVKQGDGAKLFF TGCAGCGTAAAACAGGGAGATGGCGCAAAACTGTTTTTT
TRBJ2-7 TRBV7-2 many TRBD1 CASSSSPGQGAREQYF TGTGCCAGCAGCTCCAGCCCGGGACAGGGGGCGCGAGAGCAGTACTTC
TRBJ2-5 TRBV9 . TRBD2 CASSVGVAGVATETQYF TGTGCCAGCAGCGTTGGAGTAGCGGGAGTGGCTACGGAGACCCAGTACTTC
TRBJ2-7 TRBV5-5 many TRBD2 CASSLYLSGSTYEQYF TGTGCCAGCAGCTTGTACCTTAGCGGGTCCACCTACGAGCAGTACTTC
TRBJ1-1 TRBV12-3/TRBV12-4 many . CASSLAGEAFF TGTGCCAGCAGTTTGGCAGGGGAAGCTTTCTTT
TRBJ2-1 TRBV7-2 many TRBD1 CASSPDRERGNEQFF TGTGCCAGCAGCCCGGACAGGGAAAGGGGCAATGAGCAGTTCTTC
TRBJ1-1 TRBV29-1 many . CSVADGNTEAFF TGCAGCGTGGCGGACGGGAACACTGAAGCTTTCTTT
TRBJ1-5 TRBV7-9 many TRBD1 CASSARQGGQPQHF TGTGCCAGCAGCGCCCGACAGGGAGGACAGCCCCAGCATTTT
TRBJ1-1 TRBV25-1 many . CASSGAPNTEAFF TGTGCCAGCAGTGGAGCACCGAACACTGAAGCTTTCTTT
TRBJ2-1 TRBV27 many TRBD2 CASSARSGTLINEQFF TGTGCCAGCAGTGCGAGGAGCGGGACCTTGATCAATGAGCAGTTCTTC
TRBJ2-1 TRBV5-1 many . CASSPVPSAGPSTYNEQFF TGCGCCAGCAGCCCCGTGCCCTCAGCAGGACCAAGCACCTACAATGAGCAGTTCTTC
TRBJ1-1 TRBV29-1 few TRBD1 CSVQRDSTEAFF TGCAGCGTTCAAAGGGACAGCACTGAAGCTTTCTTT
TRBJ1-6 TRBV27 many TRBD1 CASSLDRGKTYNSPLHF TGTGCCAGCAGTCTCGACAGGGGGAAGACCTATAATTCACCCCTCCACTTT
TRBJ1-1 TRBV28 many TRBD1 CASSSPGTGLVSFGGTEAFF TGTGCCAGCAGTTCCCCCGGGACAGGGTTAGTCTCGTTTGGTGGCACTGAAGCTTTCTTT
TRBJ1-5 TRBV20-1 many . CSALAKRNQPQHF TGCAGTGCTTTGGCCAAGCGGAATCAGCCCCAGCATTTT
TRBJ2-1 TRBV3-1 many TRBD2 CASSQEVSGMNNEQFF TGTGCCAGCAGCCAAGAGGTGAGCGGGATGAACAATGAGCAGTTCTTC
TRBJ2-1 TRBV12-3/TRBV12-4 many . CASSLVQGHYNEQFF TGTGCCAGCAGTTTAGTGCAGGGGCACTACAATGAGCAGTTCTTC
TRBJ2-1 TRBV5-1 . . CASSLGGLSSYNEQFF TGCGCCAGCAGCTTGGGCGGCCTGAGCTCCTACAATGAGCAGTTCTTC
TRBJ2-2 TRBV12-3/TRBV12-4 . . CASSLRLTHFGEQFF TGTGCCAGCAGTTTACGGCTTACACACTTCGGGGAGCAGTTTTTT
TRBJ2-3 TRBV20-1 many . CSARSAGRTDTQYF TGCAGTGCTAGATCGGCAGGCAGGACAGATACGCAGTATTTT
TRBJ2-5 TRBV6-2/TRBV6-3 many . CASSRDLQETQYF TGTGCCAGCAGCCGGGACCTCCAAGAGACCCAGTACTTC
TRBJ2-3 TRBV5-1 . . CASSLGSLLAGTDTQYF TGCGCCAGCAGCTTGGGATCCCTCTTGGCTGGCACAGATACGCAGTATTTT
TRBJ2-2 TRBV18 . . CASSPPLRAVGELFF TGTGCCAGCTCACCACCGCTCAGGGCGGTCGGGGAGCTGTTTTTT
TRBJ2-6 TRBV12-3/TRBV12-4 . TRBD1 CASSPSDRAGANVLTF TGTGCCAGCAGTCCCTCCGACAGGGCTGGGGCCAACGTCCTGACTTTC
TRBJ2-1 TRBV7-9 many TRBD1 CASSETGDEQFF TGTGCCAGCAGCGAAACAGGGGATGAGCAGTTCTTC
TRBJ2-7 TRBV5-6 many . CASSLSRQSSYEQYF TGTGCCAGCAGCTTGTCGAGACAGAGTTCCTACGAGCAGTACTTC
TRBJ2-1 TRBV7-3 many TRBD1 CASSFDRGPGNEQFF TGTGCCAGCAGCTTTGACAGGGGGCCGGGCAATGAGCAGTTCTTC
TRBJ2-4 TRBV20-1 many TRBD1 CSAPDRRIKNIQYF TGCAGTGCTCCGGACAGGAGAATCAAAAACATTCAGTACTTC
TRBJ2-7 TRBV3-1 many TRBD2 CASSQARTSGDEQYF TGTGCCAGCAGCCAGGCCCGGACTAGCGGAGACGAGCAGTACTTC
TRBJ2-5 TRBV5-1 many . CASSSAGAQETQYF TGCGCCAGCAGCTCGGCGGGGGCCCAAGAGACCCAGTACTTC
TRBJ2-1 TRBV6-6 few . CASSYRRGDEQFF TGTGCCAGCAGTTACCGCCGGGGCGATGAGCAGTTCTTC